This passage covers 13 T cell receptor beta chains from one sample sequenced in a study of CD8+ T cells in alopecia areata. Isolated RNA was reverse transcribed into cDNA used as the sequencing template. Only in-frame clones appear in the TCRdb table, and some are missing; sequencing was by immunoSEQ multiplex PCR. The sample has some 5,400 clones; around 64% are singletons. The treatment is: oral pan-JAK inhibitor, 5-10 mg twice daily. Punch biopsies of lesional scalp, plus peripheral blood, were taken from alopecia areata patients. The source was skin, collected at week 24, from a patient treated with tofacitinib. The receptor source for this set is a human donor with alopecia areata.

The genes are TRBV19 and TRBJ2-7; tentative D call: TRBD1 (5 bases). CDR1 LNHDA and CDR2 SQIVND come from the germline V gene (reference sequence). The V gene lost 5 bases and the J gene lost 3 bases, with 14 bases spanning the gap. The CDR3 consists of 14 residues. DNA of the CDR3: TGTGCCAGTAGTCACCCCGGCAGGGTCTACGAGCAGTACTTC. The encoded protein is CASSHPGRVYEQYF.

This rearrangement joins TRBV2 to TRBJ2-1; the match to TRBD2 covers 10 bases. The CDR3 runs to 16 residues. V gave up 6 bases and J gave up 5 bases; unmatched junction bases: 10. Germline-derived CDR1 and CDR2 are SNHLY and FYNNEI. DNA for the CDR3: TGTGCCAGCAGGAGCCTAGCGGGGGCCCAAAACAATGAGCAGTTCTTC. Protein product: CASRSLAGAQNNEQFF. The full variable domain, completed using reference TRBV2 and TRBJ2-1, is EPEVTQTPSHQVTQMGQEVILRCVPISNHLYFYWYRQILGQKVEFLVSFYNNEISEKSEIFDDQFSVERPDGSNFTLKIRSTKLEDSAMYFCASRSLAGAQNNEQFFGPGTRLTVL.

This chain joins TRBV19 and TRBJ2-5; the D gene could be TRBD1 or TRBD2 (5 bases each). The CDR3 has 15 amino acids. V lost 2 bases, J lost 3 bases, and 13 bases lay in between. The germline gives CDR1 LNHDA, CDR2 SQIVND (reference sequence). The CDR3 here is CASSISRDGKETQYF. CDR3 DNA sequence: TGTGCCAGTAGTATATCCCGGGACGGCAAAGAGACCCAGTACTTC.

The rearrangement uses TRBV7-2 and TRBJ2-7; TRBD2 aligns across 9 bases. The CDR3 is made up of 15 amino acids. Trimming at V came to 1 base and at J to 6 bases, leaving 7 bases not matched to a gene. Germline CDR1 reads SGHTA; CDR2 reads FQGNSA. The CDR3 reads CASSLGSGGLTEQYF. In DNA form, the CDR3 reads TGTGCCAGCAGCTTAGGTAGCGGGGGCCTCACCGAGCAGTACTTC.

Here the CDR3 reads CASSPEVGEQFF. As DNA, the CDR3 is TGTGCCAGCAGCCCCGAAGTCGGCGAGCAGTTCTTC. The chain combines TRBV7-9 with TRBJ2-1; D uncertain. CDR3 length equals 12 residues. V lost 5 bases and J 10 bases, leaving 12 bases between the germline ends. Per germline, CDR1 SEHNR and CDR2 FQNEAQ (reference sequence).

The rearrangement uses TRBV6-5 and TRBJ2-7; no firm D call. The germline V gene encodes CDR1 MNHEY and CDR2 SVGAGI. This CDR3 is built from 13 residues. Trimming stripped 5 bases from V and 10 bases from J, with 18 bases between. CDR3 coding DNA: TGTGCCAGCAGTCCAGAGACTGGGTACGGACAGTACTTC. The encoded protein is CASSPETGYGQYF.

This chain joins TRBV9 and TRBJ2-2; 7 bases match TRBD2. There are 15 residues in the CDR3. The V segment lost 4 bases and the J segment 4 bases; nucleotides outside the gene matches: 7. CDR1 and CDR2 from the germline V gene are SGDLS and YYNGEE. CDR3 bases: TGTGCCAGCAGCCCCCGGGACTACCGCACCGGGGAGCTGTTTTTT. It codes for CASSPRDYRTGELFF.

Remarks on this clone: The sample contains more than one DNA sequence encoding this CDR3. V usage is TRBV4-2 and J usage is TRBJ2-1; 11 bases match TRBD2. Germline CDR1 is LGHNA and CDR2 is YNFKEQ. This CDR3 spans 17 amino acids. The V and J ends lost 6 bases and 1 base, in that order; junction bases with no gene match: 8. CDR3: CASSLAASGGSYNEQFF. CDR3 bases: TGTGCCAGCAGTCTAGCGGCTAGCGGGGGGTCCTACAATGAGCAGTTCTTC.

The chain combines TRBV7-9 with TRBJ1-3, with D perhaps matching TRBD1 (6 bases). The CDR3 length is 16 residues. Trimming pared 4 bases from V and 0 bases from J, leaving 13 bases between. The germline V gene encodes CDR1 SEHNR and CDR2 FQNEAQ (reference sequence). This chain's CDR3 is CASSSGAVSSGNTIYF. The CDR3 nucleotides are TGTGCCAGCAGCTCAGGGGCCGTGAGCTCTGGAAACACCATATATTTT.

The CDR3 is CAWSVRALLTHSSGANVLTF. The CDR3 DNA reads as TGTGCCTGGAGTGTAAGGGCGCTATTGACCCACAGCTCTGGGGCCAACGTCCTGACTTTC. The chain couples TRBV30 to TRBJ2-6; the D is unclear. The germline V gene encodes CDR1 GTSNPN and CDR2 SVGIG (reference sequence). Between the trimmed V and J ends, which lost 0 bases and 0 bases, there was a span of 21 bases. This CDR3 spans 20 amino acids.

The CDR3 coding sequence is TGTGCCAGTATGGGGGACAGAGCGAACACTGAAGCTTTCTTT. Translating gives CASMGDRANTEAFF. The chain carries TRBV19 and TRBJ1-1; TRBD1 matches at 7 bases. J was trimmed by 1 base and V by 7 bases; bases with no gene match: 6. The CDR3 runs 14 residues. Looked up from germline, CDR1 is LNHDA and CDR2 is SQIVND (reference sequence).

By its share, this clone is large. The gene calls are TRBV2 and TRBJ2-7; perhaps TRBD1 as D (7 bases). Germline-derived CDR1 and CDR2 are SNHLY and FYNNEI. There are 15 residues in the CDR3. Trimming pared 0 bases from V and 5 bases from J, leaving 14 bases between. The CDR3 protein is CASSEAGGQLHEQYF. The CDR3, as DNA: TGTGCCAGCAGTGAAGCGGGGGGACAGTTGCACGAGCAGTACTTC.

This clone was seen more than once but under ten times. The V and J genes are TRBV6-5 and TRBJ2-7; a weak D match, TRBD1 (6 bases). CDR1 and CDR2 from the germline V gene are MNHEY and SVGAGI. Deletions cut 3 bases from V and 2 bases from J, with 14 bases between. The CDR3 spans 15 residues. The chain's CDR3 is CASSYGGNRPYEQYF. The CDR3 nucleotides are TGTGCCAGCAGTTATGGGGGCAACCGCCCCTACGAGCAGTACTTC.